This entry lists 27 T cell receptor beta chains sequenced from one sample in a study of T-cell memory formation after mild COVID-19. TCRdb recomputed calls from the 5' RACE reads with MiXCR, one row per CDR3 protein. The sample consists of approximately 100,000 distinct CDR3 sequences, approximately 12% of them appearing once. Sequenced material: PBMCs or a T cell subset sorted from them (not recorded which). Source of these receptors: a man aged 18-30 years who had mild COVID-19 (a few samples of this study predate the infection). Cell type and time point are not known.

This clonotype has a handful of counts. This rearrangement joins TRBV10-3 to TRBJ2-2, with D perhaps matching TRBD1 (6 bases). V lost 10 bases to trimming and J lost 6 bases, with 15 bases between them. This CDR3 contains 13 residues. Germline assignment: CDR1 ENHRY and CDR2 SYGVKD. In DNA form, the CDR3 reads TGTGCCACCTTGGGGGCGGGTCCCGGGGAGCTGTTTTTT. Protein sequence: CATLGAGPGELFF.

This chain connects TRBV4-3 to TRBJ2-1; 11 nucleotides line up with TRBD2. Germline V gene data show CDR1 as LGHNA and CDR2 as YSLEER. Trimming at V came to 3 bases and at J to 5 bases, leaving 6 bases not matched to a gene. The CDR3 is made up of 16 amino acids. As DNA, the CDR3 is TGCGCCAGCAGCCAGGGATTAGCGGGGGGGAACAATGAGCAGTTCTTC. Translating it yields CASSQGLAGGNNEQFF.

This clonotype turned up a few times. The chain recombines TRBV5-1 with TRBJ2-7, with D uncertain. Germline lookup yields CDR1 SGHRS and CDR2 YFSETQ. Trimming pared 7 bases from V and 1 base from J, leaving 15 bases between. CDR3 size: 14 residues. Here the CDR3 DNA reads TGCGCCAGCGGAACGACGGACGGATCCTACGAGCAGTACTTC. Amino acid sequence: CASGTTDGSYEQYF.

This clonotype appeared a few times. The chain carries TRBV4-1 and TRBJ1-1; 9 positions match TRBD1. The germline V gene has CDR1 MGHRA and CDR2 YSYEKL. The CDR3 has 16 amino acids. Unmatched junction bases numbered 10, after V lost 4 bases and J lost 4 bases. CDR3 protein: CASSLRTGDVGTEAFF. The CDR3 coding sequence is TGCGCCAGCAGCCTAAGGACAGGGGACGTTGGCACTGAAGCTTTCTTT.

This clonotype has more than one count but fewer than ten. V is TRBV20-1 and J is TRBJ1-5; 7 bases fit TRBD1. Germline lookup yields CDR1 DFQATT and CDR2 SNEGSKA (reference sequence). With V trimmed by 3 bases and J by 4 bases, 6 bases remained unmatched. The CDR3 is 14 residues long. The CDR3 is CSASVQGVNQPQHF. CDR3 sequence (DNA): TGCAGTGCTAGTGTGCAGGGGGTTAATCAGCCCCAGCATTTT.

The V call is TRBV12-3 or TRBV12-4, the J call TRBJ2-6; D is undetermined. V dropped 9 bases and J dropped 1 base, with 1 base sitting between them. The CDR3 length is 11 residues. In DNA form, the CDR3 reads TGTGCCAGTTCTGGGGCCAACGTCCTGACTTTC. It yields the protein CASSGANVLTF.

This clonotype has more than one count but fewer than ten. The rearrangement uses TRBV30 and TRBJ2-2; TRBD1 matches 10 bases. Germline V gene sequence: CDR1 GTSNPN, CDR2 SVGIG (reference sequence). The CDR3 runs to 15 residues. The V segment lost 2 bases and the J segment 8 bases; nucleotides outside the gene matches: 8. DNA for the CDR3: TGTGCCTGGAGTTTACCGGGACAGGGGTCTGGGGAGCTGTTTTTT. Amino acids: CAWSLPGQGSGELFF.

This clonotype was observed a handful of times. V gene TRBV4-1 combines with J gene TRBJ2-6; D unresolved. The V gene's germline CDR1 is MGHRA and CDR2 YSYEKL. V shed 1 base and J shed 0 bases, with 7 bases lying between them. This CDR3 has 16 residues. CDR3 sequence: CASSQVAFSGANVLTF. For the CDR3, the DNA is TGCGCCAGCAGCCAAGTTGCCTTCTCTGGGGCCAACGTCCTGACTTTC.

This clonotype was recorded many times. This chain uses TRBV4-1 with TRBJ2-7, with TRBD1 identical over 9 bases. Germline-derived CDR1 and CDR2 are MGHRA and YSYEKL. V lost 1 base and J lost 9; bases outside the gene matches: 10. The CDR3 is 15 amino acids. The CDR3 sequence: CASSQGYITGGWQYF. CDR3 DNA sequence: TGCGCCAGCAGCCAAGGGTACATCACAGGGGGCTGGCAGTACTTC.

This clonotype was detected only a few times. The V gene is TRBV7-6, the J gene TRBJ2-1, with D possibly TRBD1 on 5 matching bases. CDR1 is SGHVS and CDR2 is FNYEAQ in the germline V gene. CDR3 length: 14 amino acids. V was clipped by 2 bases and J by 8 bases, with 13 bases between them. The CDR3 sequence is CASSLLGAADEQFF. DNA of the CDR3: TGTGCCAGCAGCTTACTAGGGGCGGCTGATGAGCAGTTCTTC.

This clonotype was counted between two and nine times. This chain links TRBV7-9 with TRBJ1-4; TRBD1 agrees at 7 bases. The trim removed 5 bases at V and 8 bases at J, leaving 8 bases unmatched. The CDR3 consists of 14 residues. The germline gives CDR1 SEHNR, CDR2 FQNEAQ (reference sequence). The CDR3 coding sequence is TGTGCCAGCAGCACAACAGGGGAAAGGGAAAAACTGTTTTTT. Translating gives CASSTTGEREKLFF.

In its sample, this clonotype was seen a few times. This chain joins TRBV27 and TRBJ2-3; 7 bases fit TRBD1. V shed 1 base, J shed 0 bases, and the junction held 4 bases outside the gene matches. The CDR3 consists of 16 residues. The V gene's germline CDR1 is MNHEY and CDR2 SMNVEV (reference sequence). This CDR3 is CASSLLDRTSTDTQYF. For the CDR3, the DNA is TGTGCCAGCAGTTTATTGGACAGGACAAGCACAGATACGCAGTATTTT.

This clonotype was picked up many times. J is TRBJ2-7 and V is TRBV29-1; no reliable D call. Germline lookup yields CDR1 SQVTM and CDR2 ANQGSEA. This CDR3 spans 12 amino acids. Trimming shortened V by 1 base and J by 5 bases, and 9 bases separated the two germline ends. The CDR3: CSVEGLQDEQYF. In DNA, the CDR3 is TGCAGCGTTGAAGGCCTCCAGGACGAGCAGTACTTC.

V is TRBV5-1 and J is TRBJ1-1, with 9 nucleotides matching TRBD1. V was clipped by 4 bases and J by 0 bases; unmatched bases: 7. Germline V gene lookup returns CDR1 SGHRS and CDR2 YFSETQ. This CDR3 contains 16 residues. The CDR3 is CASSTRWTGVNTEAFF. CDR3 coding DNA: TGCGCCAGCAGCACCAGATGGACAGGGGTGAACACTGAAGCTTTCTTT.

This clonotype was observed at least ten times. The chain joins TRBV20-1 to TRBJ2-5, with unresolved D. CDR3 length: 14 amino acids. V lost 3 bases to trimming and J lost 1 base, with 12 bases between them. CDR1 is DFQATT, CDR2 SNEGSKA, per germline (reference sequence). The CDR3 sequence: CSARYHRGQETQYF. The CDR3, as DNA: TGCAGTGCTAGGTATCACAGAGGCCAAGAGACCCAGTACTTC.

This clonotype was counted between two and nine times. The V gene is TRBV13, the J gene TRBJ2-7, with 9 bases matching TRBD1. Per germline, CDR1 PRHDT and CDR2 FYEKMQ (reference sequence). V shed 5 bases and J 2 bases; nucleotides not matched to a gene: 4. The CDR3 consists of 14 residues. The CDR3 reads CASSTGTGTYEQYV. CDR3 nucleotide sequence: TGTGCCAGCAGCACCGGGACAGGGACCTACGAGCAGTACGTC.

The J gene is TRBJ1-2, the V gene TRBV7-9; D not resolved. The V end was cut by 2 bases, the J end by 3 bases, with 10 bases between. CDR1 is SEHNR, CDR2 FQNEAQ, per germline (reference sequence). The length of the CDR3 is 14 residues. The CDR3 here is CASSLTGLDYGYTF. CDR3 coding DNA: TGTGCCAGCAGCTTAACGGGGTTGGACTATGGCTACACCTTC.

This clonotype has at least ten counts. This rearrangement joins TRBV15 to TRBJ1-6; no definite D call. The CDR3 totals 12 residues. The germline V and J ends were trimmed by 3 bases and 7 bases, with 4 bases remaining between them. Germline V gives CDR1 LNHNV, CDR2 YYDKDF (reference sequence). The CDR3 region has the DNA TGTGCCACCAGCAGGGAAAATTCACCCCTCCACTTT. The encoded protein is CATSRENSPLHF.

The sample holds many counts of this clonotype. This sequence joins TRBV4-1 and TRBJ2-3; no clear D gene. The V and J ends lost 5 bases and 8 bases respectively, with 20 bases between them. The CDR3 extends over 15 amino acids. Germline CDR1 reads MGHRA; CDR2 reads YSYEKL. The CDR3 DNA reads TGCGCCAGCAGCGCGCATGGAGTAGACGCCTCTACGCAGTATTTT. Protein: CASSAHGVDASTQYF.

This clonotype was seen only a few times. The chain recombines TRBV6-2 or TRBV6-3 with TRBJ2-5; TRBD2 agrees at 7 bases. The ends lost 6 bases at V and 3 bases at J; junction bases unmatched: 7. The CDR3 extends over 14 amino acids. The germline gives CDR1 MNHEY, CDR2 SVGEGT. Here the CDR3 DNA reads TGTGCCAGCAGCCCGCCTACTAGCGAAGAGACCCAGTACTTC. Translation gives CASSPPTSEETQYF.

This clonotype was observed many times. This sequence joins TRBV6-6 and TRBJ2-1; 7 nucleotides line up with TRBD1. Germline CDR1 is MNHNY and CDR2 is SVGAGI (reference sequence). J lost 4 bases, V lost 6 bases, and 0 bases had no gene match. The CDR3 extends over 12 amino acids. The CDR3 sequence is CASRTGYNEQFF. The CDR3 DNA reads as TGTGCCAGCAGGACAGGGTACAATGAGCAGTTCTTC.

This clonotype has only a few counts. The chain has TRBV7-9 and TRBJ2-6; 7 nucleotides agree with TRBD1. The CDR3 runs 16 residues. Trimming removed 5 bases from V and 4 bases from J; junction bases left unmatched: 8. Looked up from germline, CDR1 is SEHNR and CDR2 is FQNEAQ (reference sequence). CDR3 residues: CASSPTGLSGANVLTF. In DNA form, the CDR3 reads TGTGCCAGCAGCCCGACAGGGCTCTCAGGGGCCAACGTCCTGACTTTC.

This clonotype appeared a few times. This rearrangement joins TRBV7-6 to TRBJ1-1; possibly TRBD1 for D (6 bases). V was pared by 5 bases and J by 6 bases, with 25 bases between. This CDR3 is 17 amino acids long. Germline-derived CDR1 and CDR2 are SGHVS and FNYEAQ. CDR3 sequence: CASSRARTGTGGAEAFF. DNA of the CDR3: TGTGCCAGCAGCCGGGCAAGGACCGGGACGGGGGGCGCTGAAGCTTTCTTT.

The rearrangement links TRBV5-1 to TRBJ2-2; 11 positions agree with TRBD2. Germline CDR1 and CDR2: SGHRS and YFSETQ. The CDR3 length is 17 residues. The V segment lost 0 bases and the J segment 4 bases; nucleotides outside the gene matches: 5. CDR3 coding DNA: TGCGCCAGCAGCTTGGTACTAGCGGGGGAGAGCACCGGGGAGCTGTTTTTT. Protein product: CASSLVLAGESTGELFF.

CDR3 protein: CASNGALGYGYTF. The CDR3 DNA follows: TGTGCCAGTAACGGGGCACTAGGATATGGCTACACCTTC. J is TRBJ1-2 and V is TRBV19, with TRBD1 as a possible D gene (5 bases). This CDR3 contains 13 residues. CDR1 and CDR2 from the germline V gene are LNHDA and SQIVND (reference sequence). V lost 7 bases and J lost 5, with 14 bases in between.

This clonotype was picked up a small number of times. The chain uses TRBV6-5 and TRBJ2-7; TRBD1 agrees at 9 bases. Looked up from germline, CDR1 is MNHEY and CDR2 is SVGAGI. The CDR3 covers 13 residues. J lost 6 bases, V lost 5 bases, and 5 bases had no gene match. CDR3: CASSTGTGTEQYF. Here the CDR3 DNA reads TGTGCCAGCAGTACCGGGACAGGGACCGAGCAGTACTTC.

This clonotype came up many times. V gene TRBV12-3 or TRBV12-4 combines with J gene TRBJ2-3; the D is unclear. The CDR3 extends over 14 amino acids. The V gene lost 6 bases and the J gene lost 4 bases, with 14 bases spanning the gap. The CDR3 bases are TGTGCCAGCAGCCGTGAGCATGATGCAGATACGCAGTATTTT. Its translation is CASSREHDADTQYF.